One and the same sample provided the 11 T cell receptor beta chains below, sequenced in a study of blood T cell repertoires in COVID-19. Repertoires were generated with immunoSEQ multiplex PCR, while TCRdb's copy carries only in-frame clones and drops some. Here the sample spans 150,000 or so clones, around 85% being singletons. The sample comprised peripheral blood. These receptors all come from a woman between 65 and 79 years old with acute or convalescent COVID-19.

The rearrangement joins TRBV5-1 to TRBJ2-2; 9 nucleotides line up with TRBD1. V lost 3 bases to trimming and J lost 3 bases; unmatched junction nucleotides: 3. The CDR3 is 15 residues long. Germline CDR1 reads SGHRS; CDR2 reads YFSETQ. The CDR3 here is CASSYGTGYTGELFF. CDR3 sequence (DNA): TGCGCCAGCAGCTACGGGACAGGGTACACCGGGGAGCTGTTTTTT. Full variable domain (outside the CDR3, taken from reference TRBV5-1 and TRBJ2-2): KAGVTQTPRYLIKTRGQQVTLSCSPISGHRSVSWYQQTPGQGLQFLFEYFSETQRNKGNFPGRFSGRQFSNSRSEMNVSTLELGDSALYLCASSYGTGYTGELFFGEGSRLTVL.

This clone came up a few times. The V gene is TRBV19, the J gene TRBJ2-3, with 9 bases that match TRBD1. Unmatched junction bases numbered 3, after V lost 6 bases and J lost 2 bases. CDR1 and CDR2 from the germline V gene are LNHDA and SQIVND (reference sequence). CDR3 length equals 14 residues. This CDR3 is CASSRQGDTDTQYF. Here the CDR3 DNA reads TGTGCCAGTAGCCGACAGGGGGACACAGATACGCAGTATTTT.

CDR3 region: CASTWVREGEQFF. CDR3 nucleotides: TGTGCCAGCACTTGGGTTCGGGAGGGTGAGCAGTTCTTC. The chain combines TRBV11-2 with TRBJ2-1; 8 nucleotides agree with TRBD2. Per germline, CDR1 SGHAT and CDR2 FQNNGV. Trimming at V came to 7 bases and at J to 9 bases, leaving 8 bases not matched to a gene. The CDR3 is 13 amino acids.

CDR3 DNA: TGTGCCAGCAGTTACTCGGGAGGGGATAACTATGGCTACACCTTC. The encoded protein is CASSYSGGDNYGYTF. This chain links TRBV6-5 with TRBJ1-2; TRBD1 is a possible D gene (5 bases). Trimming shortened V by 0 bases and J by 1 base, and 9 bases separated the two germline ends. The germline CDR1 and CDR2 sequences are MNHEY and SVGAGI. This CDR3 spans 15 amino acids.

The chain joins TRBV19 to TRBJ1-2; 7 bases align to TRBD1. The trim removed 4 bases at V and 2 bases at J, leaving 4 bases unmatched. This CDR3 comprises 14 residues. Germline lookup yields CDR1 LNHDA and CDR2 SQIVND (reference sequence). Written as DNA, the CDR3 is TGTGCCAGTAGTACCGGGGACAGCAACTATGGCTACACCTTC. Protein sequence: CASSTGDSNYGYTF.

This chain connects TRBV28 to TRBJ2-3; 10 bases are shared with TRBD2. The CDR3 runs to 15 residues. Unmatched junction bases numbered 7, after V lost 7 bases and J lost 3 bases. Germline loops: CDR1 MDHEN, CDR2 SYDVKM. The CDR3 region has the DNA TGTGCCAGCACTTTTAGCGGGGGGCGGACAGATACGCAGTATTTT. The encoded protein is CASTFSGGRTDTQYF.

This clone appeared a few times. The chain couples TRBV29-1 to TRBJ1-5, with D unresolved. Trimming left V 4 bases short and J 3 bases short, with 10 bases between. CDR3 length: 13 residues. Germline V CDR1 and CDR2: SQVTM, ANQGSEA. CDR3 DNA: TGCAGCGTTGGGGCAGCCGACAATCAGCCCCAGCATTTT. Amino acids: CSVGAADNQPQHF.

The rearrangement joins TRBV4-3 to TRBJ2-5; D ambiguous. The CDR3 spans 17 residues. CDR1 is LGHNA, CDR2 YSLEER, per germline. The ends were cut back, 1 base at V and 3 bases at J, with 18 bases in the middle. CDR3 in amino acids: CASSQGLHMAHKETQYF. CDR3 bases: TGCGCCAGCAGCCAAGGGCTCCACATGGCCCATAAAGAGACCCAGTACTTC.

This chain joins TRBV7-9 and TRBJ2-2; TRBD2 agrees at 12 bases. Germline CDR1 SEHNR, CDR2 FQNEAQ (reference sequence). The V and J ends lost 5 bases and 4 bases, in that order; junction bases with no gene match: 8. This CDR3 has 17 amino acids. CDR3 sequence: CASSRGTSGQTTGELFF. The CDR3 DNA is TGTGCCAGCAGCCGAGGGACTAGCGGGCAGACCACCGGGGAGCTGTTTTTT.

This chain joins TRBV6-2 or TRBV6-3 and TRBJ1-5; 7 nucleotides line up with TRBD1. The CDR3 totals 20 residues. J was trimmed by 0 bases and V by 2 bases; bases with no gene match: 16. The germline V gene encodes CDR1 MNHEY and CDR2 SVGEGT. This chain's CDR3 is CASSYQIARGALYSNQPQHF. CDR3 in DNA: TGTGCCAGCAGTTACCAGATCGCCAGGGGGGCCTTATATAGCAATCAGCCCCAGCATTTT.

The chain employs TRBV19 and TRBJ1-5, with D possibly matching TRBD1 (5 bases). Trimming stripped 5 bases from V and 3 bases from J, with 14 bases between. CDR1 and CDR2 (germline): LNHDA, SQIVND (reference sequence). The CDR3 covers 15 residues. The CDR3 nucleotides read TGTGCCAGTAGTGCAACCCACAGGTTCAATCAGCCCCAGCATTTT. Translating gives CASSATHRFNQPQHF.